Listed below are T cell receptor beta chains from one sample, sequenced in a study of blood T cell repertoires in COVID-19. The protocol was immunoSEQ multiplex PCR, while the TCRdb copy is restricted to in-frame clones and leaves out a portion. Here the sample spans 150,000 to 200,000 clones, roughly 88% being singletons. The sample consisted of PBMCs or T cells enriched from blood (not recorded which). The receptors here all came from an older man who had been exposed to COVID-19. The CDR3 runs from the conserved cysteine through the conserved F or W. The order of the fields is J gene, V gene, clone size, D gene, CDR3 DNA, CDR3 protein. A D gene is named only where the DNA matches it firmly. Clone size, where shown, is once, few, many, or a class for clones that have expanded.

TRBJ2-2 TRBV19 - - TGTGCCAGTAGGGACTCTTCGGTTGGCTACTTAAAGAACACCGGGGAGCTGTTTTTT CASRDSSVGYLKNTGELFF
TRBJ1-1 TRBV19 - - TGTGCCAGTAGTGCCCTTGGCGGGGCTTGGACTGAAGCTTTCTTT CASSALGGAWTEAFF
TRBJ1-1 TRBV7-9 - TRBD1 TGTGCCAGCAGCTTAGCGGGCACAGGGGGGACTGAAGCTTTCTTT CASSLAGTGGTEAFF
TRBJ2-3 TRBV5-1 - - TGCGCCAGCAGCTTGGCTGATGCCGTCCACATCGGGGATACGCAGTATTTT CASSLADAVHIGDTQYF
TRBJ2-5 TRBV5-4 - - TGTGCCAGCAGCTTGGACAGGGAGACCCAGTACTTC CASSLDRETQYF
TRBJ1-1 TRBV6-5 - - TGTGCCAGCAGTTACTCGATTGAGGGGAACACTGAAGCTTTCTTT CASSYSIEGNTEAFF
TRBJ2-5 TRBV9 - - TGTGCCAGCAGCGTCCGGGACGCCCAGGGGGAGACCCAGTACTTC CASSVRDAQGETQYF
TRBJ1-6 TRBV9 - - TGTGCCAGCAGCCCAGGGTTCGGTAATTCACCCCTCCACTTT CASSPGFGNSPLHF
TRBJ2-7 TRBV11-2 - TRBD1 TGTGCCAGCAGTGGGTGGGGGACAGGGGCAAATCAGGGTGTCTACGAGCAGTACTTC CASSGWGTGANQGVYEQYF
TRBJ2-1 TRBV9 few TRBD2 TGTGCCAGCAGCGTGTCTAGCGGGAGCCGGGGTGAGCAGTTCTTC CASSVSSGSRGEQFF
TRBJ1-6 TRBV10-3 - - TGTGCCATCAGTGCCAGGACGGGATCCAATTCACCCCTCCACTTT CAISARTGSNSPLHF
TRBJ1-2 TRBV27 - TRBD1 TGTGCCAGCAGTTTAGACAGGGACACGATCGAGGGCTACACCTTC CASSLDRDTIEGYTF
TRBJ1-4 TRBV19 once TRBD1 TGTGCCAGTACCGACTTACAGGGGCGAAAACTGTTTTTT CASTDLQGRKLFF
TRBJ1-2 TRBV4-1 - - TGCGCCAGCAGCACCCCAGGAAACTATGGCTACACCTTC CASSTPGNYGYTF
TRBJ1-2 TRBV4-1 - - TGCGCCAGCAGCCACCCCGGACAGCACTATGGCTACACCTTC CASSHPGQHYGYTF
TRBJ2-2 TRBV18 once - TGTGCCAGCTCACCAGGGCTATTGCACACCGGGGAGCTGTTTTTT CASSPGLLHTGELFF
TRBJ1-1 TRBV7-9 few TRBD1 TGTGCCAGCAGCTTGGGCCAGGACAGGGGGTTCACTGAAGCTTTCTTT CASSLGQDRGFTEAFF
TRBJ1-4 TRBV5-1 - - TGCGCCAGCAGCTTGGATGGGCAGTTAAATGAAAAACTGTTTTTT CASSLDGQLNEKLFF
TRBJ2-1 TRBV4-2 - - TGTGCCAGCAGCCAAGAACCGGCGGGAAGCTCCTACAATGAGCAGTTCTTC CASSQEPAGSSYNEQFF
TRBJ2-7 TRBV6-6 few TRBD2 TGTGCCGGATCGGGGGGGACGGGGTCCTACGAGCAGTACTTC CAGSGGTGSYEQYF
TRBJ2-3 TRBV10-2 once TRBD2 TGCGCCAGCCGGGGACTAGCGGGAGCGAGGGGAGGGTTAGATGGCACAGATACGCAGTATTTT CASRGLAGARGGLDGTDTQYF
TRBJ2-7 TRBV6-6 - TRBD2 TGTGCCAGCAGCCAAACTAGCGGGAGCTCCTACGAGCAGTACTTC CASSQTSGSSYEQYF
TRBJ1-2 TRBV19 - - TGTGCCAGTACCCTACAGGCAGCCAGCAACTATGGCTACACCTTC CASTLQAASNYGYTF
TRBJ1-5 TRBV5-8 - TRBD1 TGTGCCAGCAGCTCCCGGACAGGGAGCGGTCAGCCCCAGCATTTT CASSSRTGSGQPQHF
TRBJ2-7 TRBV6-6 - TRBD2 TGTGCCAGCAGTCACCGGACGGTCCGGTCCGGGGGGGACGAGCAGTACTTC CASSHRTVRSGGDEQYF
TRBJ2-2 TRBV6-5 - TRBD2 TGTGCCAGCAGTTACTCGGGGGGGACCGGGGAGCTGTTTTTT CASSYSGGTGELFF
TRBJ1-2 TRBV27 few - TGTGCCAGCAGCCCCCGCGGCGAAACTTATGGCTACACCTTC CASSPRGETYGYTF
TRBJ2-1 TRBV4-2 - TRBD2 TGTGCCAGCAGCCAATTTTCTAGCGGGAGCTCTGGTGAGCAGTTCTTC CASSQFSSGSSGEQFF
TRBJ2-1 TRBV20-1 - TRBD2 TGCAGTGCTAGTAGCGGGGGAGTCAACAATGAGCAGTTCTTC CSASSGGVNNEQFF
TRBJ2-1 TRBV28 - TRBD2 TGTACCTCGGGCGGGAGCTCCTACAATGAGCAGTTCTTC CTSGGSSYNEQFF
TRBJ2-2 TRBV7-3 - - TGTGCCAGCAGCTTAGGACCCAATGAGGGCACCGGGGAGCTGTTTTTT CASSLGPNEGTGELFF
TRBJ1-3 TRBV18 - - TGTGCCAGCTCCCCCCGGGAAATCGGAAACACCATATATTTT CASSPREIGNTIYF
TRBJ2-2 TRBV6-6 - TRBD2 TGTGCCAGCAGTCCTAGCGGGAGGGAAGGCGGGGAGCTGTTTTTT CASSPSGREGGELFF
TRBJ1-1 TRBV28 - - TGTGCCAGCAGTTTATCGGGGAACACTGAAGCTTTCTTT CASSLSGNTEAFF